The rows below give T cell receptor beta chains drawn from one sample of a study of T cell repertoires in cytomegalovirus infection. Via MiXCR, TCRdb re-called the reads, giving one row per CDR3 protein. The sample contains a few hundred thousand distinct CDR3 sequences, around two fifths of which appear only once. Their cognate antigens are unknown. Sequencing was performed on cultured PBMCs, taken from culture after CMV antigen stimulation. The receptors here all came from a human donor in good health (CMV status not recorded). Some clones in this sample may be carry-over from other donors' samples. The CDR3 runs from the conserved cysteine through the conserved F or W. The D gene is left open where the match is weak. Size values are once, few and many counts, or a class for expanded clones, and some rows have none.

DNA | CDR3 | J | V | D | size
TGTGCCAGCAGCCCCGTTGAGGGGAGGGGAGATACGCAGTATTTT | CASSPVEGRGDTQYF | TRBJ2-3 | TRBV7-8 | TRBD2 | few
TGCGCCAGCAGCCAAGCTGACAACCAAGAGACCCAGTACTTC | CASSQADNQETQYF | TRBJ2-5 | TRBV4-1 | - | few
TGTGCCAGTAGTATGGGCAGGAACACTGAAGCTTTCTTT | CASSMGRNTEAFF | TRBJ1-1 | TRBV19 | - | few
TGCAGTGCCCCCCGGGTAGCGGGGGTGGGGAATGAGCAGTTCTTC | CSAPRVAGVGNEQFF | TRBJ2-1 | TRBV20-1 | TRBD2 | -
TGCGCCAGCAGCTTGGAGGTCACTAATTCACCCCTCCACTTT | CASSLEVTNSPLHF | TRBJ1-6 | TRBV5-1 | - | -
TGTGCCAGCACCTCGTTCCGGGGGTCTGGAAACACCATATATTTT | CASTSFRGSGNTIYF | TRBJ1-3 | TRBV7-6 | - | few
TGTGCCAGCAGCTCGAGACAGTCTTTAACCTATTTCTTC | CASSSRQSLTYFF | TRBJ2-1 | TRBV7-8 | - | -
TGTGCCAGCAGCTTAGGGGAGGGCTCTGGGGCCAACGTCCTGACTTTC | CASSLGEGSGANVLTF | TRBJ2-6 | TRBV11-3 | TRBD2 | -
TGTGCCACCAGCGGCAGGGATGTGAACATTCAGTACTTC | CATSGRDVNIQYF | TRBJ2-4 | TRBV28 | - | -
TGTGCCAGCGTAGCGGTCTCTGGGGCCAACGTCCTGACTTTC | CASVAVSGANVLTF | TRBJ2-6 | TRBV12-3/TRBV12-4 | - | few
TGTGCCAGCAGTTACGATATCCGGGGGCAGAACACCGGGGAGCTGTTTTTT | CASSYDIRGQNTGELFF | TRBJ2-2 | TRBV6-5 | - | few
TGTGCCAGCGGAAACAATTACAATGAGCAGTTCTTC | CASGNNYNEQFF | TRBJ2-1 | TRBV6-1 | - | -